Below, 19 T cell receptor beta chains from the same sample are listed, as sequenced in a study of blood T cell repertoires in COVID-19. Repertoires were generated with immunoSEQ multiplex PCR, while TCRdb's copy carries only in-frame clones and drops some. The top ten hold about 1.4% of the sample, which has about 260,000 clones, more than 75% seen once. Input material: peripheral blood. These receptors all come from a woman in her thirties or forties who had recovered from COVID-19.

The rearrangement links TRBV7-2 to TRBJ2-5; TRBD2 matches 12 bases. V lost 5 bases, J lost 2 bases, and 9 bases stayed unmatched. The germline gives CDR1 SGHTA, CDR2 FQGNSA. There are 17 residues in the CDR3. CDR3 bases: TGTGCCAGCAGCGGCACCCGGACTAGCGGGGTACAAGAGACCCAGTACTTC. It encodes CASSGTRTSGVQETQYF.

V usage is TRBV5-1 and J usage is TRBJ1-1, with 7 bases that match TRBD1. Germline V lookup: CDR1 SGHRS, CDR2 YFSETQ. Trimming cost V 4 bases and J 7 bases; bases outside gene matches: 7. CDR3 length: 13 residues. The CDR3 bases are TGCGCCAGCAGCGCTGGACAGGTCGGTGAAGCTTTCTTT. It codes for CASSAGQVGEAFF.

This chain connects TRBV30 to TRBJ2-5; 9 bases match TRBD2. This CDR3 has 15 residues. Germline V gene data show CDR1 as GTSNPN and CDR2 as SVGIG (reference sequence). J gave up 2 bases and V 1 base, and 5 bases lay outside the gene matches. CDR3: CAWSAKRGAQETQYF. In DNA, the CDR3 is TGTGCCTGGAGTGCAAAGCGGGGGGCGCAAGAGACCCAGTACTTC.

V usage is TRBV2 and J usage is TRBJ1-2; 10 bases are a match to TRBD1. V dropped 1 base and J dropped 5; count of bases not matched to a gene: 1. The CDR3 loop spans 14 amino acids. Germline CDR1 SNHLY, CDR2 FYNNEI. CDR3 loop: CASSEGQGAYGYTF. CDR3 coding DNA: TGTGCCAGCAGTGAAGGACAGGGGGCTTATGGCTACACCTTC.

The genes are TRBV2 and TRBJ1-1; 7 nucleotides match TRBD1. Trimming at V came to 4 bases and at J to 3 bases, leaving 2 bases not matched to a gene. This CDR3 spans 13 amino acids. Germline-derived CDR1 and CDR2 are SNHLY and FYNNEI. As DNA, the CDR3 is TGTGCCAGCAGTGCTACAGGGGACACTGAAGCTTTCTTT. It encodes CASSATGDTEAFF.

The rearrangement links TRBV12-5 to TRBJ1-4; D might be TRBD1 (6 bases). Between the trimmed V and J ends, which lost 6 bases and 5 bases, there was a span of 19 bases. The CDR3 loop spans 16 amino acids. Germline V gene data show CDR1 as LGHNT and CDR2 as FRNRAP. This chain's CDR3 is CASGSGGGGGNEKLFF. As DNA, the CDR3 is TGTGCTAGTGGCTCGGGAGGGGGAGGGGGGAATGAAAAACTGTTTTTT.

The V and J genes are TRBV9 and TRBJ1-4, with 11 bases fitting TRBD1. V shed 2 bases and J 7 bases; nucleotides not matched to a gene: 10. CDR3 length: 17 residues. Germline lookup yields CDR1 SGDLS and CDR2 YYNGEE. The CDR3 DNA is TGTGCCAGCAGCGTTGGACAGGGGGCAGTTACTGGTGAAAAACTGTTTTTT. Its translation: CASSVGQGAVTGEKLFF. Variable domain in full (rest from reference TRBV9 and TRBJ1-4): DSGVTQTPKHLITATGQRVTLRCSPRSGDLSVYWYQQSLDQGLQFLIQYYNGEERAKGNILERFSAQQFPDLHSELNLSSLELGDSALYFCASSVGQGAVTGEKLFFGSGTQLSVL.

The chain uses TRBV5-4 and TRBJ1-2, with 8 positions matching TRBD1. The CDR3 sequence is 15 residues long. Germline V gives CDR1 SGHNT, CDR2 YYREEE (reference sequence). J was trimmed by 8 bases and V by 7 bases; bases with no gene match: 16. The CDR3 reads CASLPQGASAWGYTF. CDR3 DNA sequence: TGTGCCAGCTTACCTCAGGGGGCTAGCGCCTGGGGCTACACCTTC.

V gene TRBV2 combines with J gene TRBJ1-2; D uncertain. The CDR3 has 13 residues. Germline CDR1 reads SNHLY; CDR2 reads FYNNEI. V lost 2 bases and J lost 3, with 7 bases in between. The CDR3 loop is CASSEWPDYGYTF. In DNA form, the CDR3 reads TGTGCCAGCAGTGAATGGCCCGACTATGGCTACACCTTC.

This clone has a handful of counts. The rearrangement uses TRBV3-1 (or the pseudogene TRBV3-2) and TRBJ2-2; TRBD1 aligns across 7 bases. Trimming at V came to 3 bases and at J to 4 bases, leaving 14 bases not matched to a gene. This CDR3 is built from 18 residues. CDR1 LGHDT and CDR2 YNNKEL come from the germline V gene (reference sequence). The CDR3 DNA reads as TGTGCCAGCAGCCAGGAATTTATTACAGGGGTAGGCACCGGGGAGCTGTTTTTT. It specifies CASSQEFITGVGTGELFF.

This sequence joins TRBV4-3 and TRBJ2-5; D possibly corresponds to TRBD2 (5 bases). V was pared by 4 bases and J by 2 bases, with 14 bases between. The CDR3 contains 15 residues. The germline gives CDR1 LGHNA, CDR2 YSLEER. The CDR3 loop reads CASSRNTGKQETQYF. The CDR3 nucleotides read TGCGCCAGCAGCCGCAATACCGGGAAGCAAGAGACCCAGTACTTC.

The chain has TRBV11-2 and TRBJ1-1; the D gene is possibly TRBD1 (6 bases). CDR1 SGHAT and CDR2 FQNNGV come from the germline V gene. This CDR3 has 15 amino acids. Trimming cost V 5 bases and J 3 bases, with 16 bases left between them. CDR3 amino acids: CASSPFQGRDTEAFF. In DNA, the CDR3 is TGTGCCAGCAGCCCGTTCCAGGGGCGAGACACTGAAGCTTTCTTT.

This clone occurred once. The V call is TRBV6-5, the J call TRBJ1-1; D unclear. Trimming shortened V by 2 bases and J by 6 bases, and 16 bases separated the two germline ends. The germline gives CDR1 MNHEY, CDR2 SVGAGI. This CDR3 region has 15 residues. In DNA, the CDR3 is TGTGCCAGCAGTTACCGGGTAGGGCGCGGGGCTGAAGCTTTCTTT. Translated: CASSYRVGRGAEAFF.

The chain recombines TRBV29-1 with TRBJ1-2; the D gene is possibly TRBD1 (6 bases). Trimming took 6 bases from V and 5 from J, leaving 10 bases between them. There are 11 residues in the CDR3. Germline CDR1 reads SQVTM; CDR2 reads ANQGSEA. The CDR3 coding sequence is TGCAGCGTATACAGGGAGTATGGCTACACCTTC. Translated, it gives CSVYREYGYTF.

This clone was detected once. The CDR3 sequence is CASSLQGPIGRNGYTF. CDR3 nucleotide sequence: TGTGCCAGCAGTTTACAGGGGCCCATAGGGCGGAACGGCTACACCTTC. The chain carries TRBV27 and TRBJ1-2; possibly TRBD1 for D (6 bases). Trimming took 2 bases from V and 8 from J, leaving 21 bases between them. The CDR3 runs 16 residues. Germline CDR1 MNHEY, CDR2 SMNVEV (reference sequence).

DNA of the CDR3: TGTGCCAGCAGCTTATATAGGGGGGGGAACACTGAAGCTTTCTTT. This encodes CASSLYRGGNTEAFF. This rearrangement joins TRBV5-8 to TRBJ1-1, with D maybe TRBD1 (6 bases). The CDR3 runs 15 residues. Germline CDR1 SGHTS, CDR2 YDEGEE. V lost 2 bases to trimming and J lost 1 base, with 12 bases between them. The full variable domain, its missing parts supplied by reference TRBV5-8 and TRBJ1-1, is EAGVTQSPTHLIKTRGQQATLRCSPISGHTSVYWYQQALGLGLQFLLWYDEGEERNRGNFPPRFSGRQFPNYSSELNVNALELEDSALYLCASSLYRGGNTEAFFGQGTRLTVV.

The chain recombines TRBV19 with TRBJ1-1, with 11 bases identical to TRBD1. Trimming removed 6 bases from V and 0 bases from J; junction bases left unmatched: 9. This CDR3 has 17 amino acids. Looked up from germline, CDR1 is LNHDA and CDR2 is SQIVND (reference sequence). The CDR3 reads CASSPLGQGVMNTEAFF. CDR3 nucleotides: TGTGCCAGTAGCCCCCTGGGACAGGGGGTAATGAACACTGAAGCTTTCTTT.

This clone was found once. The V gene is TRBV5-8, the J gene TRBJ1-1, with a tentative D call TRBD1 (5 bases). CDR3 length: 14 amino acids. The germline V gene encodes CDR1 SGHTS and CDR2 YDEGEE. Trimming removed 0 bases from V and 3 bases from J, with 9 bases in between. The CDR3 region is CASSLGDLYTEAFF. In DNA form, the CDR3 reads TGTGCCAGCAGCTTGGGGGACTTGTACACTGAAGCTTTCTTT. The entire variable domain, with the rest obtained from reference TRBV5-8 and TRBJ1-1, is as follows: EAGVTQSPTHLIKTRGQQATLRCSPISGHTSVYWYQQALGLGLQFLLWYDEGEERNRGNFPPRFSGRQFPNYSSELNVNALELEDSALYLCASSLGDLYTEAFFGQGTRLTVV.

The genes are TRBV5-1 and TRBJ2-3, with 8 nucleotides matching TRBD2. Germline V gene lookup returns CDR1 SGHRS and CDR2 YFSETQ. The V gene end was trimmed by 0 bases and the J gene end by 2 bases; junction bases not matched to a gene: 8. This CDR3 contains 17 residues. The CDR3 nucleotides read TGCGCCAGCAGCTTGGCCCTCGCGGGGGGTTACACAGATACGCAGTATTTT. Residues: CASSLALAGGYTDTQYF.